This T cell receptor (beta chain) was recovered during a study of shared clonotypes between healthy human individuals. Findings and caveats of the study: Tissues were not sampled, only blood, and their repertoires likely differ.

A word on this clone: No antigen is known for it. A far larger clone is only one base removed, so a read error is likely.

Unsorted material relied on 90 million to 100 million PBMCs as the source of genomic DNA. The team ran DNA from unsorted PBMCs on ten immunoSEQ deep assay plates for sequencing. TCRdb's table, derived via immunoSEQ multiplex PCR, lists solely in-frame clones and lacks some. Found here are fewer than 600,000 clones, just over 75% of them singletons; the top ten hold approximately 12%. Germline CDR1 reads SGDLS; CDR2 reads YYNGEE. The CDR3 runs to 14 residues. Input material: PBMCs. V usage is TRBV9 and J usage is TRBJ1-3, with TRBD1 matching 7 bases. This clonotype was sampled from a woman in her thirties or forties in good health. Some clones in this sample may be carry-over from other donors' samples. DNA of the CDR3: TGTGCCAGCAGCGGGACAGGCTCTGGAAACACCACATATTTT. Translated, it gives CASSGTGSGNTTYF.